The T cell receptor (beta chain) described here comes from a study of sequential checkpoint blockade in melanoma. At the level of the study: Each arm's sequence ended with maintenance nivolumab.

CDR3 length: 14 amino acids. CDR1 is LNHDA and CDR2 is SQIVND in the germline V gene (reference sequence). V lost 5 bases and J 3 bases, leaving 14 bases between the germline ends. The assay was immunoSEQ multiplex PCR, and TCRdb's table has in-frame clones only and misses some. This sample carries about 40,000 clones, around 86% of them seen once, and the ten largest clones take roughly an eighth. Treatment in this sample: randomized to nivolumab then ipilimumab (arm A) or the reverse (arm B). DNA-damaging chemotherapy had not been given to any patient beforehand. The TCR was taken from a human donor with melanoma. The rearrangement links TRBV19 to TRBJ2-7; D call uncertain. Sequencing was performed on CD8+ T cells sorted from blood (inferred from file names), taken from a patient given nivolumab and ipilimumab in sequence. This CDR3 is CASSLALAIYEQYF. In DNA form, the CDR3 reads TGTGCCAGTAGTCTCGCCTTAGCAATCTACGAGCAGTACTTC.